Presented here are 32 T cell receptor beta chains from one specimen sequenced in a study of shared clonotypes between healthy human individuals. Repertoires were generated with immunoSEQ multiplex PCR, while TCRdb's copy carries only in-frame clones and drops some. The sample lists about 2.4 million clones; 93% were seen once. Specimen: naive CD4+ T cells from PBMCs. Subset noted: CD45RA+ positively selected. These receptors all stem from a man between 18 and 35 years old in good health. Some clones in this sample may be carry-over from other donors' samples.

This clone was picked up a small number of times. CDR3 loop: CASSLANSGTEAFF. The CDR3 DNA is TGTGCCAGCAGCTTAGCGAATAGCGGCACTGAAGCTTTCTTT. The V gene is TRBV7-9, the J gene TRBJ1-1; D is ambiguous. V was cut by 0 bases and J by 4 bases, with 9 bases left in between. The germline CDR1 and CDR2 sequences are SEHNR and FQNEAQ (reference sequence). The CDR3 runs to 14 residues.

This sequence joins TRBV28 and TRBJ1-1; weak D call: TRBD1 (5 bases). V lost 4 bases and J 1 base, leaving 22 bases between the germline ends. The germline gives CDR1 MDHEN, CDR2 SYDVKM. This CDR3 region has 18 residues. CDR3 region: CASSSPPGGWVENTEAFF. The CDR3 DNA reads TGTGCCAGCAGTTCCCCTCCCGGGGGGTGGGTCGAGAACACTGAAGCTTTCTTT. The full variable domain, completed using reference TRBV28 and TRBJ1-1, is DVKVTQSSRYLVKRTGEKVFLECVQDMDHENMFWYRQDPGLGLRLIYFSYDVKMKEKGDIPEGYSVSREKKERFSLILESASTNQTSMYLCASSSPPGGWVENTEAFFGQGTRLTVV.

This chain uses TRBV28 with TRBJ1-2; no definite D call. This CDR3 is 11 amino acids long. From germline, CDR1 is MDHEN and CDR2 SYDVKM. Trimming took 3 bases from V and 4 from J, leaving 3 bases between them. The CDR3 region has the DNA TGTGCCAGCAGTTTCGTCTATGGCTACACCTTC. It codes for CASSFVYGYTF.

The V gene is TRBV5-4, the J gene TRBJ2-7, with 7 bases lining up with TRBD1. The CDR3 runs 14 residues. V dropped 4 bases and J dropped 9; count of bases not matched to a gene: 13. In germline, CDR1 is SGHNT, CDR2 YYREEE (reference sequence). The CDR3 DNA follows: TGTGCCAGCAGCACCGGGACAGACCCAGCTCGGCAGTACTTC. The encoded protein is CASSTGTDPARQYF. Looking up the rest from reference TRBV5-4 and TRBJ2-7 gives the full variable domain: ETGVTQSPTHLIKTRGQQVTLRCSSQSGHNTVSWYQQALGQGPQFIFQYYREEENGRGNFPPRFSGLQFPNYSSELNVNALELDDSALYLCASSTGTDPARQYFGPGTRLTVT.

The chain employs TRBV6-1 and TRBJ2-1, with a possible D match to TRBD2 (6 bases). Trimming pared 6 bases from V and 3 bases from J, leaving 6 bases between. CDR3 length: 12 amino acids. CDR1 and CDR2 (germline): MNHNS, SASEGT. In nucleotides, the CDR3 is TGTGCCAGCAGGGGACTCTACAATGAGCAGTTCTTC. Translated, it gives CASRGLYNEQFF.

DNA of the CDR3: TGCAGCGTTGATAGCGGGAGCCAAGAGACCCAGTACTTC. It translates to CSVDSGSQETQYF. J is TRBJ2-5 and V is TRBV29-1; TRBD2 matches at 9 bases. CDR1 and CDR2 from the germline V gene are SQVTM and ANQGSEA. Trimming took 3 bases from V and 1 from J; bases not matched to a gene: 0. The length of the CDR3 is 13 residues.

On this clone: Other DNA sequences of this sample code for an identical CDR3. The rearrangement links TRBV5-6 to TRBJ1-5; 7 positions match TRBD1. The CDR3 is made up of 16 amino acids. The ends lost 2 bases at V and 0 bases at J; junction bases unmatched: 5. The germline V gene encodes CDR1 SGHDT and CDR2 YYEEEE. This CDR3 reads CASSLRQGYSNQPQHF. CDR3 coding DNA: TGTGCCAGCAGCTTACGACAGGGATATAGCAATCAGCCCCAGCATTTT.

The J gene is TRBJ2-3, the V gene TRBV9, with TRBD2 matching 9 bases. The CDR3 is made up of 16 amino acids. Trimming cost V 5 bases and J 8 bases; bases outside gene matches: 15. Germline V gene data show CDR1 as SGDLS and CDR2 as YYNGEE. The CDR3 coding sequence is TGTGCCAGCAGTGCCAGGGGTAGCGGGAGTGTGGGTACGCAGTATTTT. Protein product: CASSARGSGSVGTQYF.

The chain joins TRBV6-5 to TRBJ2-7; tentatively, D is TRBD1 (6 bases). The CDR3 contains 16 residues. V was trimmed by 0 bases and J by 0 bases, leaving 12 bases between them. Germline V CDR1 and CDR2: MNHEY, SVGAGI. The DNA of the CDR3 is TGTGCCAGCAGTTACTCTCCAACAGGGAACTCCTACGAGCAGTACTTC. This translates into CASSYSPTGNSYEQYF.

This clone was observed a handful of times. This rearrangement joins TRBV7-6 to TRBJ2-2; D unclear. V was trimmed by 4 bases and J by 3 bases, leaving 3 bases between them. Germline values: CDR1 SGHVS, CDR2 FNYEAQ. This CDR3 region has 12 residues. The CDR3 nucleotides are TGTGCCAGCAGCTACGACACCGGGGAGCTGTTTTTT. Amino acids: CASSYDTGELFF.

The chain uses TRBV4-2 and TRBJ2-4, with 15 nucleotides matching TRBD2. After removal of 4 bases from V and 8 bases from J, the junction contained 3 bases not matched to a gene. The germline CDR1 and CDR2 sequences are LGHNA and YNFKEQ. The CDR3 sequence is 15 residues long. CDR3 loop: CASSLRTSGGDIQYF. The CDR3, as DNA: TGTGCCAGCAGCCTACGGACTAGCGGGGGGGACATTCAGTACTTC.

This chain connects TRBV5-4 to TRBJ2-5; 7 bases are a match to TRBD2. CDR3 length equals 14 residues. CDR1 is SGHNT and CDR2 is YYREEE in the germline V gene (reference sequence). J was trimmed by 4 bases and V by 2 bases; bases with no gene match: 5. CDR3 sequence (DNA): TGTGCCAGCAGCTTCGCGGGAGTCCCAGAGACCCAGTACTTC. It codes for CASSFAGVPETQYF.

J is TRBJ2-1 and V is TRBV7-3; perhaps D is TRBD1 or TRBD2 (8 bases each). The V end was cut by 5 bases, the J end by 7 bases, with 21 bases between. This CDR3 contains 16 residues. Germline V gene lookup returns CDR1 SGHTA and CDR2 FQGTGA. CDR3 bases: TGTGCCAGCAGCACCATTAGCGGGACAGGCAGGAATGAGCAGTTCTTC. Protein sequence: CASSTISGTGRNEQFF.

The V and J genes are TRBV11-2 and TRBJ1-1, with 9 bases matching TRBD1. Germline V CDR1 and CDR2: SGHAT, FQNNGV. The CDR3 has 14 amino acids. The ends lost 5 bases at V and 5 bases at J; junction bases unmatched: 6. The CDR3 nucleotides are TGTGCCAGCAGCCCCGGACAGGGGCGGACTGAAGCTTTCTTT. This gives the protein CASSPGQGRTEAFF.

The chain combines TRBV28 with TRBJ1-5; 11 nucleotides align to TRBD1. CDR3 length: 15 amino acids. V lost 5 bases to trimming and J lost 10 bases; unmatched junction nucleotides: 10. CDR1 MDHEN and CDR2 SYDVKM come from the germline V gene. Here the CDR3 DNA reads TGTGCCAGCAGTCCCGAGGGACAGGGGGAGAGACCCCAGCATTTT. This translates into CASSPEGQGERPQHF.

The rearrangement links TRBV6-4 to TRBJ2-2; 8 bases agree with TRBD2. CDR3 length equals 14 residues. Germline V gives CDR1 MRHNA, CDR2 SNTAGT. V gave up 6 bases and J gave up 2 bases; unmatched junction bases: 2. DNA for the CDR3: TGTGCCAGCAGGGGACTAGTAAACACCGGGGAGCTGTTTTTT. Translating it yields CASRGLVNTGELFF.

CDR3 DNA: TGTGCCATCAGTGAAGGGGTTTTGAGGGAGCAGTACTTC. It specifies CAISEGVLREQYF. The V and J genes are TRBV10-3 and TRBJ2-7; TRBD1 is a possible D gene (5 bases). Trimming removed 3 bases at V and 7 bases at J, with 13 bases between. The CDR3 spans 13 residues. Germline CDR1 reads ENHRY; CDR2 reads SYGVKD.

The CDR3 spells CASSLGQGTYEQYF. CDR3 DNA: TGTGCCAGCAGCCTGGGACAGGGGACCTACGAGCAGTACTTC. This chain links TRBV9 with TRBJ2-7; 10 bases are a match to TRBD1. From germline, CDR1 is SGDLS and CDR2 YYNGEE. The CDR3 contains 14 residues. V lost 4 bases to trimming and J lost 2 bases; unmatched junction nucleotides: 3.

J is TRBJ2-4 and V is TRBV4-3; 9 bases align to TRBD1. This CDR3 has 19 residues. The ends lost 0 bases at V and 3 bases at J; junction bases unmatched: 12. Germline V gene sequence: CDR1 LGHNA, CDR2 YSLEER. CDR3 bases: TGCGCCAGCAGCCAAGATGGATCCTCGGGACAGGGATACAAAAACATTCAGTACTTC. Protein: CASSQDGSSGQGYKNIQYF.

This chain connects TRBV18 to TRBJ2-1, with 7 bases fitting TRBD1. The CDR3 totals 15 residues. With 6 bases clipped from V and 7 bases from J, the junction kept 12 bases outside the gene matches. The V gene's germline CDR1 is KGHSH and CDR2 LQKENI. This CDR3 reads CASSRNRGALNEQFF. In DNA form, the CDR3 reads TGTGCCAGCTCCCGGAACAGGGGAGCTTTGAATGAGCAGTTCTTC.

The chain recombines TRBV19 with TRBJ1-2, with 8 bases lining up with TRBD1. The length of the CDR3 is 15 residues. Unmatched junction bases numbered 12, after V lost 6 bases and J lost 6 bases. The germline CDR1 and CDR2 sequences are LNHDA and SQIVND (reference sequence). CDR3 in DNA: TGTGCCAGTAGGGGCCCGGGACGACAGGGGCATGGCTACACCTTC. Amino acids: CASRGPGRQGHGYTF.

The CDR3 region is CASSPRTGVGPGEAFF. DNA of the CDR3: TGTGCCAGCAGTCCGAGGACAGGGGTAGGGCCCGGGGAAGCTTTCTTT. J is TRBJ1-1 and V is TRBV27; 9 positions agree with TRBD1. CDR1 is MNHEY, CDR2 SMNVEV, per germline (reference sequence). The CDR3 consists of 16 residues. Unmatched junction bases numbered 15, after V lost 5 bases and J lost 8 bases.

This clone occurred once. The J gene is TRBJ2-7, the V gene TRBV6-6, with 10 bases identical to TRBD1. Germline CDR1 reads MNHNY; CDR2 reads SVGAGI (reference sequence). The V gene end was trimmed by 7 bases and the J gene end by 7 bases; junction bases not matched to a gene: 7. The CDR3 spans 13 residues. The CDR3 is CASMRDRGEEQYF. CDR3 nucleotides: TGTGCCAGCATGAGGGACAGGGGTGAGGAGCAGTACTTC.

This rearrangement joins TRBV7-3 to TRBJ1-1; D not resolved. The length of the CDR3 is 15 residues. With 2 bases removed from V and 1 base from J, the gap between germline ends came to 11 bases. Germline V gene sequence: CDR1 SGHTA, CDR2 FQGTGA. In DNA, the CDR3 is TGTGCCAGCAGCTTAGAAGGCGGCCGGAACACTGAAGCTTTCTTT. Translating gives CASSLEGGRNTEAFF.

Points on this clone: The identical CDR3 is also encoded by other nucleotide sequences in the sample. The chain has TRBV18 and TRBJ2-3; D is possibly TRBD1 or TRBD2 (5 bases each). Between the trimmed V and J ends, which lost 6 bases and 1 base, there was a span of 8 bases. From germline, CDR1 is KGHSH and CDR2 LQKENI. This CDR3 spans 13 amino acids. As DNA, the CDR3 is TGTGCCAGCTCCCAGGGAGGCACAGATACGCAGTATTTT. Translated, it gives CASSQGGTDTQYF.

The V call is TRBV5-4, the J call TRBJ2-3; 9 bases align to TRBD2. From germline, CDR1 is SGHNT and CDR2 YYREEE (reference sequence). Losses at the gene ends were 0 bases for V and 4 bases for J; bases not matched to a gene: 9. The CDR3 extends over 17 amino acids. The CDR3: CASSLGSLSGRSDTQYF. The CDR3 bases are TGTGCCAGCAGCTTGGGAAGTCTCAGCGGGAGGTCAGATACGCAGTATTTT.

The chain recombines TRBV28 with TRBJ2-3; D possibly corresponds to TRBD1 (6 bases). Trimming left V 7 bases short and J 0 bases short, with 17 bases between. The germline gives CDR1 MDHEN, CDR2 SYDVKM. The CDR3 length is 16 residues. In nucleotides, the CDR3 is TGTGCCAGCACCCACCAAGGGGGTGGAAGCACAGATACGCAGTATTTT. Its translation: CASTHQGGGSTDTQYF.

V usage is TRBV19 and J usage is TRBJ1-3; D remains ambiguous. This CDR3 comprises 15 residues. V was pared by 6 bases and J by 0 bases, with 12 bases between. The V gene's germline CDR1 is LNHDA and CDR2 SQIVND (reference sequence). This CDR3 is CASSEDARSGNTIYF. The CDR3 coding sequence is TGTGCCAGTAGCGAAGACGCACGCTCTGGAAACACCATATATTTT.

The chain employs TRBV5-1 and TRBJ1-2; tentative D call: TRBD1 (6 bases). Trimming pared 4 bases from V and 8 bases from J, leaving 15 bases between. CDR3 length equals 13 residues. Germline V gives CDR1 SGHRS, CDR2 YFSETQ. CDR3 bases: TGCGCCAGCAGCCGAGACAGGCGGGAAGGCTACACCTTC. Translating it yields CASSRDRREGYTF.

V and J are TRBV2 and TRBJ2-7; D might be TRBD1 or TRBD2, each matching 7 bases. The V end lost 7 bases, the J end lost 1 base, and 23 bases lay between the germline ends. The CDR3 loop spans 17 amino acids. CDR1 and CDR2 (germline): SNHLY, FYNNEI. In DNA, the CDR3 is TGTGCCAGCATGGCGAAAGGGAGACAGGGAGGGTCCTACGAGCAGTACTTC. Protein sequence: CASMAKGRQGGSYEQYF.

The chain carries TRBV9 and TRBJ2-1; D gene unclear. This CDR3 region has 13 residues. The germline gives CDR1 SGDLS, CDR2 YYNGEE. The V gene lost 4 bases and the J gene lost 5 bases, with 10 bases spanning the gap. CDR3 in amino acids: CASSSRGDNEQFF. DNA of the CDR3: TGTGCCAGCAGCTCCCGCGGAGACAATGAGCAGTTCTTC. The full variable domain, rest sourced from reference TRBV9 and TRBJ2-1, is DSGVTQTPKHLITATGQRVTLRCSPRSGDLSVYWYQQSLDQGLQFLIQYYNGEERAKGNILERFSAQQFPDLHSELNLSSLELGDSALYFCASSSRGDNEQFFGPGTRLTVL.

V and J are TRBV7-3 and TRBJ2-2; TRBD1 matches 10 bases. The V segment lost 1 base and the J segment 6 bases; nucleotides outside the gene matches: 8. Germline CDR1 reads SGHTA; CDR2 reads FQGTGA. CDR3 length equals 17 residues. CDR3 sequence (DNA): TGTGCCAGCAGCTTAATGCCGCCGGGACAGGGGTCCGGGGAGCTGTTTTTT. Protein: CASSLMPPGQGSGELFF. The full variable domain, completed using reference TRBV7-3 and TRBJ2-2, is GAGVSQTPSNKVTEKGKYVELRCDPISGHTALYWYRQSLGQGPEFLIYFQGTGAADDSGLPNDRFFAVRPEGSVSTLKIQRTERGDSAVYLCASSLMPPGQGSGELFFGEGSRLTVL.